These 9 T cell receptor beta chains came from one sample sequenced in a study of STAT5B mutations in CD4+ large granular lymphocyte leukemia. Some clones are missing from TCRdb's copy, which holds only in-frame ones; the method was immunoSEQ multiplex PCR. The sample has tens of thousands of clones, about 70% seen once; the top ten hold about 1.5%. The sample taken for sequencing was CD4+ T cells from blood buffy coats. The receptor source for this set is a human donor in good health.

This clone was picked up one time. This sequence joins TRBV7-2 and TRBJ2-1; no reliable D call. Germline V gene sequence: CDR1 SGHTA, CDR2 FQGNSA. The V and J ends lost 4 bases and 0 bases respectively, with 10 bases between them. CDR3 length: 15 residues. CDR3 loop: CASSSTWGSYNEQFF. CDR3 nucleotides: TGTGCCAGCAGCTCGACTTGGGGCTCCTACAATGAGCAGTTCTTC.

This clone occurred once. This rearrangement joins TRBV19 to TRBJ2-2; a possible D gene is TRBD2 (6 bases). Germline V gene lookup returns CDR1 LNHDA and CDR2 SQIVND (reference sequence). The CDR3 extends over 16 amino acids. The germline V and J ends were trimmed by 7 bases and 2 bases, with 17 bases remaining between them. The CDR3 sequence: CASTPVGGVNTGELFF. In nucleotides, the CDR3 is TGTGCCAGTACCCCGGTCGGCGGGGTTAACACCGGGGAGCTGTTTTTT.

This clone appeared a single time. Additional DNA sequences in this sample encode the identical CDR3. The V call is TRBV18, the J call TRBJ2-2; D ambiguous. The CDR3 runs 12 residues. V lost 6 bases, J lost 5 bases, and 7 bases lay in between. Germline lookup yields CDR1 KGHSH and CDR2 LQKENI. CDR3 in DNA: TGTGCCAGCTCCCCGAGGACCGGGGAGCTGTTTTTT. It encodes CASSPRTGELFF.

The rearrangement joins TRBV5-5 to TRBJ1-2; D is unresolved. CDR1 and CDR2 from the germline V gene are SGHKS and YYEKEE (reference sequence). V lost 1 base and J 10 bases, leaving 14 bases between the germline ends. This CDR3 contains 13 residues. The CDR3 spells CASSLQGLFDYTF. As DNA, the CDR3 is TGTGCCAGCAGCTTGCAAGGGTTGTTTGACTACACCTTC. The full variable domain, completed using reference TRBV5-5 and TRBJ1-2, is DAGVTQSPTHLIKTRGQQVTLRCSPISGHKSVSWYQQVLGQGPQFIFQYYEKEERGRGNFPDRFSARQFPNYSSELNVNALLLGDSALYLCASSLQGLFDYTFGSGTRLTVV.

The chain links TRBV29-1 to TRBJ2-5, with 7 bases matching TRBD1. V lost 8 bases to trimming and J lost 5 bases; unmatched junction nucleotides: 11. The CDR3 runs to 13 residues. CDR1 is SQVTM and CDR2 is ANQGSEA in the germline V gene. This CDR3 is CSHRKGGGETQYF. The CDR3 DNA reads TGCAGCCACCGGAAAGGGGGCGGGGAGACCCAGTACTTC.

This rearrangement joins TRBV6-4 to TRBJ1-1; 7 bases match TRBD1. The CDR3 is 13 amino acids. CDR1 is MRHNA, CDR2 SNTAGT, per germline. Trimming removed 3 bases from V and 7 bases from J; junction bases left unmatched: 5. The CDR3 here is CASSEQGGVEAFF. In DNA form, the CDR3 reads TGTGCCAGCAGTGAGCAGGGGGGAGTTGAAGCTTTCTTT.

The rearrangement links TRBV18 to TRBJ1-1; a weak D match, TRBD1 (5 bases). V was pared by 2 bases and J by 5 bases, with 9 bases between. This CDR3 region has 13 residues. Germline CDR1 KGHSH, CDR2 LQKENI. The chain's CDR3 is CASSPAGWTEAFF. The CDR3, as DNA: TGTGCCAGCTCACCAGCAGGGTGGACTGAAGCTTTCTTT.

In this sample, this clone turned up once. V gene TRBV6-5 combines with J gene TRBJ2-1; D may match TRBD1 or TRBD2 (5 bases each). Deletions cut 7 bases from V and 9 bases from J, with 19 bases between. The CDR3 covers 14 residues. Germline V gene sequence: CDR1 MNHEY, CDR2 SVGAGI. CDR3 coding DNA: TGTGCCAGCACCCGGGACGACCCCCGGGGTGAGCAGTTCTTC. Protein product: CASTRDDPRGEQFF.

The chain is built from TRBV6-5 and TRBJ2-2; 7 bases match TRBD1. Germline assignment: CDR1 MNHEY and CDR2 SVGAGI. This CDR3 is 15 amino acids long. Trimming removed 6 bases from V and 3 bases from J; junction bases left unmatched: 7. The CDR3 DNA sequence: TGTGCCAGCAGGGAAACAGGGGTATACACCGGGGAGCTGTTTTTT. Residues: CASRETGVYTGELFF.